This T cell receptor beta chain was found in a study of blood T cell repertoires in COVID-19 (TCRdb year 2020). Regarding the research as a whole: Samples from collaborators originated in the United States, Italy and Spain and spanned both the acute and convalescent phases of COVID-19. The prospective study material was composed of cDNA or gDNA derived from T cells, B-cell-depleted T cells, or PBMCs. Sample metadata almost always included a de-identified subject ID, COVID-19 status, age in years and sex. Subjects who had been exposed to COVID-19, were actively infected with it, or had recovered from it provided the deeply sampled blood TCRbeta repertoires that made up the dataset. The samples were drawn from two sources: the first 160 participants of the ongoing ImmuneRACE study, and over 1,000 subjects contributed by 6 global collaborators. Where available, HLA class I and class II types were taken from metadata supplied by the sample provider and were not determined by assay-based typing. A freely available public database, intended as a resource for researchers studying the immune response to SARS-CoV-2, is where the repertoires were released. Study-level results and caveats: How much clinical and demographic metadata was included differed by source and by participant, and the metadata was provided uncurated.

At one collaborating source in Seattle, patients were enrolled during active infection and were followed longitudinally through the course of disease. Each collaborating institution followed its own protocols to collect whole blood in K2EDTA tubes. For TCRbeta analysis, collaborators shipped samples as frozen whole blood, isolated PBMCs, or DNA extracted from either of those sample types. Concerning this clone itself: Its specific antigen is unknown. Base qualities are not recorded, but no much larger clone differs from it by a single base.

TCRbeta CDR3 regions were amplified from genomic DNA by means of the immunoSEQ Assay, a bias-controlled multiplex PCR. From the authors' description of their analysis: Within the assay, amplification of reference gene primers was used to estimate how many nucleated cells each sample contained. To quantify the absolute abundance of each unique TCRbeta CDR3 rearrangement, sequence reads were collapsed and filtered. For each sample, productive Simpson clonality was calculated by taking the square root of Simpson's diversity index across productive rearrangements. TCRdb stores this immuneACCESS table with in-frame sequences only. Part of the clones is absent; in the studies checked, under half of the shortfall reflects unresolved V genes, and no reason is known for the rest. Clone size and the V and J calls come from that table; the DNA yielded D and trimming. The sample data list 90,000 to 100,000 clones, and around nine tenths of these were observed just once. Of the sample, about a sixth falls within the top ten clones.

The TCR sequence derives from a woman aged 55 to 70 with COVID-19, enrolled during active disease. Sequencing was done on a sample of peripheral blood.

The nucleotide sequence reads TGTGCCAGCAGTTTAAGCCTAGCGGGAGATACGCAGTATTTT. This gives the protein CASSLSLAGDTQYF. The chain is made from TRBV28 and TRBJ2-3; a stretch of 8 junction bases matches TRBD2. The germline V gene yields MDHEN for CDR1 and SYDVKM for CDR2. The CDR3 spans 14 residues, from the cysteine through the phenylalanine. This entry keeps only the CDR3 DNA: 42 bases, framed from base 1. Trimming accounts for 2 bases at V and 5 bases at J, while the number of junction bases matched to no gene is 3.